A single sample is the source of the 21 T cell receptor beta chains below, sequenced in a study of blood T cell repertoires in COVID-19. The repertoire was sequenced with immunoSEQ multiplex PCR; TCRdb's copy has only in-frame clones and lacks some. Here the sample spans some 110,000 clones, approximately 80% being singletons. The sequenced sample consisted of peripheral blood. The origin of the receptors is a woman aged 55-75 years with acute or convalescent COVID-19.

This clone is a singleton in its sample. The chain recombines TRBV27 with TRBJ2-1, with 10 bases matching TRBD2. Germline CDR1 and CDR2: MNHEY and SMNVEV (reference sequence). The CDR3 covers 17 residues. V lost 7 bases and J lost 0; bases outside the gene matches: 9. CDR3 protein: CASMRGTSDLSYNEQFF. The CDR3, as DNA: TGTGCCAGCATGCGAGGGACTAGCGACCTCTCCTACAATGAGCAGTTCTTC.

The rearrangement uses TRBV3-1 (or the pseudogene TRBV3-2) and TRBJ2-7, with 12 positions matching TRBD2. The germline gives CDR1 LGHDT, CDR2 YNNKEL (reference sequence). The ends lost 1 base at V and 6 bases at J; junction bases unmatched: 7. CDR3 length: 16 residues. The CDR3 region is CASSQGLAGAGREQYF. The CDR3, as DNA: TGTGCCAGCAGCCAAGGACTAGCGGGAGCGGGTCGCGAGCAGTACTTC.

The V and J genes are TRBV5-1 and TRBJ2-3, with 7 bases matching TRBD2. CDR1 SGHRS and CDR2 YFSETQ come from the germline V gene. With V trimmed by 5 bases and J by 3 bases, 6 bases remained unmatched. The CDR3 covers 14 residues. CDR3 sequence reads: CASSFGLETDTQYF. Here the CDR3 DNA reads TGCGCCAGCAGTTTTGGACTAGAAACAGATACGCAGTATTTT.

This rearrangement joins TRBV1 to TRBJ2-3; the tabulated D call, TRBD2, remains unverified against the DNA. TRBV1 is shown as a pseudogene. The CDR3 contains 14 residues. DNA for the CDR3: TGCACCAGAGTGAGCCTAGCGGGAGTGGATACGCAGTATTTT. This gives the protein CTRVSLAGVDTQYF.

This chain links TRBV30 with TRBJ1-2, with a tentative D call TRBD1 (5 bases). CDR1 and CDR2 (germline): GTSNPN, SVGIG (reference sequence). This CDR3 region has 12 residues. V was pared by 2 bases and J by 7 bases, with 11 bases between. This CDR3 reads CAWSQQVGGYTF. The CDR3 bases are TGTGCCTGGAGTCAACAGGTTGGTGGCTACACCTTC.

The CDR3 sequence: CSASSLAGSTEQYF. In DNA form, the CDR3 reads TGCAGTGCTAGTTCTTTAGCGGGGAGTACCGAGCAGTACTTC. The gene calls are TRBV20-1 and TRBJ2-7, with 8 bases identical to TRBD2. The CDR3 has 14 amino acids. The germline V gene encodes CDR1 DFQATT and CDR2 SNEGSKA (reference sequence). The trim removed 3 bases at V and 6 bases at J, leaving 10 bases unmatched.

The chain carries TRBV5-4 and TRBJ2-3, with 7 bases lining up with TRBD2. Germline assignment: CDR1 SGHNT and CDR2 YYREEE (reference sequence). Losses at the gene ends were 4 bases for V and 4 bases for J; bases not matched to a gene: 9. The length of the CDR3 is 15 residues. CDR3 DNA sequence: TGTGCCAGCAGCCCGTCGGGGGGTTACGCAGATACGCAGTATTTT. Translating it yields CASSPSGGYADTQYF.

V usage is TRBV11-1 and J usage is TRBJ2-5; 7 bases fit TRBD1. The V segment lost 7 bases and the J segment 5 bases; nucleotides outside the gene matches: 10. From germline, CDR1 is SGHAT and CDR2 FQDESV (reference sequence). This CDR3 spans 14 amino acids. The CDR3 loop is CASTTGTEVETQYF. The CDR3 DNA is TGTGCCAGCACCACCGGGACAGAGGTTGAGACCCAGTACTTC.

V is TRBV5-8 and J is TRBJ2-5; 8 bases are shared with TRBD1. This CDR3 region has 16 residues. With V trimmed by 4 bases and J by 5 bases, 13 bases remained unmatched. Germline V gene data show CDR1 as SGHTS and CDR2 as YDEGEE. As DNA, the CDR3 is TGTGCCAGCAGCATTCGCAGGGGGCCGCTTTTGGAGACCCAGTACTTC. The encoded protein is CASSIRRGPLLETQYF.

The gene calls are TRBV7-8 and TRBJ1-2, with 8 bases fitting TRBD1. This CDR3 is built from 16 residues. In germline, CDR1 is SGHVS, CDR2 FQNEAQ. The J segment lost 0 bases and the V segment lost 3 bases, leaving 6 bases of the junction unmatched. CDR3 sequence reads: CASSLPGQASNYGYTF. DNA for the CDR3: TGTGCCAGCAGCTTGCCGGGACAGGCATCTAACTATGGCTACACCTTC.

The V call is TRBV20-1, the J call TRBJ2-1; 8 bases agree with TRBD2. The CDR3 has 17 amino acids. V dropped 3 bases and J dropped 4; count of bases not matched to a gene: 14. Looked up from germline, CDR1 is DFQATT and CDR2 is SNEGSKA (reference sequence). CDR3 residues: CSASSSGGDPRYNEQFF. The CDR3 bases are TGCAGTGCTAGTTCGAGCGGGGGCGACCCACGTTACAATGAGCAGTTCTTC.

The table lists this clone with a count of one. V usage is TRBV2 and J usage is TRBJ2-5; 9 bases agree with TRBD2. This CDR3 contains 15 residues. Germline lookup yields CDR1 SNHLY and CDR2 FYNNEI. V lost 5 bases to trimming and J lost 4 bases; unmatched junction nucleotides: 8. DNA of the CDR3: TGTGCCAGCAGTCCGCGCGGGGGGGAGGGAGAGACCCAGTACTTC. Amino acids: CASSPRGGEGETQYF. The whole variable domain, filled in from reference TRBV2 and TRBJ2-5, reads EPEVTQTPSHQVTQMGQEVILRCVPISNHLYFYWYRQILGQKVEFLVSFYNNEISEKSEIFDDQFSVERPDGSNFTLKIRSTKLEDSAMYFCASSPRGGEGETQYFGPGTRLLVL.

The rearrangement joins TRBV2 to TRBJ2-5, with 8 bases identical to TRBD1. Per the germline V gene, CDR1 is SNHLY and CDR2 is FYNNEI. The CDR3 extends over 15 amino acids. The trim removed 6 bases at V and 2 bases at J, leaving 8 bases unmatched. CDR3 DNA sequence: TGTGCCAGCAGGCCCGGGACAGGACAACAAGAGACCCAGTACTTC. Residues: CASRPGTGQQETQYF.

V gene TRBV7-7 combines with J gene TRBJ1-2; 8 nucleotides align to TRBD1. From germline, CDR1 is SSHAT and CDR2 FNYEAQ (reference sequence). With V trimmed by 7 bases and J by 6 bases, 10 bases remained unmatched. CDR3 length equals 14 residues. The CDR3 bases are TGTGCCAGCACCCAAGAACAGGGGGGAGATGGCTACACCTTC. Translated: CASTQEQGGDGYTF.

This sequence joins TRBV3-1 (or the pseudogene TRBV3-2) and TRBJ1-2; 8 bases line up with TRBD1. This CDR3 contains 14 residues. The germline V gene encodes CDR1 LGHDT and CDR2 YNNKEL (reference sequence). V lost 1 base, J lost 7 bases, and 5 bases stayed unmatched. The CDR3 sequence: CASSQGAGGGGYTF. The DNA of the CDR3 is TGTGCCAGCAGCCAAGGGGCAGGGGGCGGTGGCTACACCTTC.

V usage is TRBV2 and J usage is TRBJ2-7; 8 positions match TRBD1. CDR1 SNHLY and CDR2 FYNNEI come from the germline V gene. The V segment lost 8 bases and the J segment 7 bases; nucleotides outside the gene matches: 10. There are 13 residues in the CDR3. The CDR3 DNA reads TGTGCCAGCGGACAGACAGGGGCGTCAGAGCAGTACTTC. This sequence encodes CASGQTGASEQYF.

J is TRBJ2-5 and V is TRBV7-3; possibly TRBD2 for D (6 bases). The CDR3 contains 14 residues. The ends were cut back, 5 bases at V and 2 bases at J, with 12 bases in the middle. CDR1 and CDR2 (germline): SGHTA, FQGTGA. CDR3: CASSPGTRQETQYF. Here the CDR3 DNA reads TGTGCCAGCAGCCCCGGGACTCGACAAGAGACCCAGTACTTC.

V usage is TRBV3-1 (or the pseudogene TRBV3-2) and J usage is TRBJ1-2; TRBD1 agrees at 12 bases. V was pared by 4 bases and J by 8 bases, with 14 bases of the junction left unmatched. The CDR3 consists of 17 residues. Germline CDR1 reads LGHDT; CDR2 reads YNNKEL (reference sequence). Written as DNA, the CDR3 is TGTGCCAGCAGCCCCGCCTGGGACAGGGGGCAGTCCACGGGCTACACCTTC. Translating it yields CASSPAWDRGQSTGYTF.

The sample holds a few counts of this clone. The rearrangement uses TRBV27 and TRBJ1-6, with D possibly being TRBD1 (6 bases). V lost 5 bases, J lost 5 bases, and 16 bases lay in between. The CDR3 runs 16 residues. Germline V gene sequence: CDR1 MNHEY, CDR2 SMNVEV (reference sequence). This CDR3 is CASSPLQGSNNSPLHF. The CDR3 DNA reads as TGTGCCAGCAGTCCCCTACAGGGTTCTAATAATTCACCCCTCCACTTT.

The V gene is TRBV2, the J gene TRBJ1-2; TRBD1 might be the D (6 bases). The V gene's germline CDR1 is SNHLY and CDR2 FYNNEI. V lost 3 bases, J lost 8 bases, and 10 bases lay in between. CDR3 length: 12 amino acids. The chain's CDR3 is CASSDRGEGYTF. DNA for the CDR3: TGTGCCAGCAGTGACAGGGGAGAAGGCTACACCTTC.

The chain recombines TRBV2 with TRBJ1-2; D is unresolved. The CDR3 spans 12 residues. CDR1 and CDR2 (germline): SNHLY, FYNNEI. V shed 2 bases and J shed 2 bases, with 3 bases lying between them. The CDR3 is CASSEPNYGYTF. CDR3 nucleotide sequence: TGTGCCAGCAGTGAACCGAACTATGGCTACACCTTC. The whole variable domain, remainder taken from reference TRBV2 and TRBJ1-2, is EPEVTQTPSHQVTQMGQEVILRCVPISNHLYFYWYRQILGQKVEFLVSFYNNEISEKSEIFDDQFSVERPDGSNFTLKIRSTKLEDSAMYFCASSEPNYGYTFGSGTRLTVV.